This TCR beta chain was captured in a study of control samples from healthy donors and cancer patients. TCRdb keeps only in-frame clones here, not all; method: immunoSEQ multiplex PCR. The profile shows roughly 190,000 clones, 90% to 95% of them singletons. Germline trimming cut 7 bases from V and 6 bases from J; bases unmatched to any gene: 18. Per the germline V gene, CDR1 is MNHEY and CDR2 is SMNVEV (reference sequence). The CDR3 covers 16 residues. The chain is built from TRBV27 and TRBJ2-7; 7 positions agree with TRBD1. Sequences were obtained from blood. The clonotype was recovered from a man aged 30-40 years in good health. The CDR3 nucleotides are TGTGCCAGCACTTCCCGGACAGGATCCCCCTTTGTCGAGCAGTACTTC. Encoded protein: CASTSRTGSPFVEQYF.